The rows below give T cell receptor beta chains drawn from one sample of a study of blood T cell repertoires in COVID-19. Using immunoSEQ multiplex PCR, the repertoire was profiled, and TCRdb retains in-frame clones only, with some absent. The sample has around 58,000 clones, roughly nine tenths seen once. The sequencing input was peripheral blood. The receptors were gathered from a woman aged 55-69 years with active or convalescent COVID-19. The CDR3 runs from the conserved cysteine through the conserved F or W. A D gene is named only where the DNA matches it firmly. Some rows have no size entry. The others give once, few or many, or a class for an expanded clone.

v_call: TRBV28; d_call: .; cdr3_length: 13; clone_size: .; j_call: TRBJ1-5; cdr3_nt: TGTGCCAGCAGTTATACAGGGAATCAGCCCCAGCATTTT; cdr3_aa: CASSYTGNQPQHF
v_call: TRBV7-2; d_call: TRBD1; cdr3_length: 16; clone_size: once; j_call: TRBJ2-4; cdr3_nt: TGTGCCAGCAGCTCGCCTTACCGGGACAGAGAAAACATTCAGTACTTC; cdr3_aa: CASSSPYRDRENIQYF
v_call: TRBV6-4; d_call: .; cdr3_length: 12; clone_size: .; j_call: TRBJ2-7; cdr3_nt: TGTGCCAGCAGTGCCTGGGGGGACGAGCAGTACTTC; cdr3_aa: CASSAWGDEQYF
v_call: TRBV6-5; d_call: TRBD1; cdr3_length: 16; clone_size: .; j_call: TRBJ1-6; cdr3_nt: TGTGCCAGCAGTTACTCAGAGGGGGCCGGTAATTCACCCCTCCACTTT; cdr3_aa: CASSYSEGAGNSPLHF
v_call: TRBV5-1; d_call: .; cdr3_length: 14; clone_size: .; j_call: TRBJ2-1; cdr3_nt: TGCGCCAGCAGCTTGGTACCGGGGGACAATGAGCAGTTCTTC; cdr3_aa: CASSLVPGDNEQFF
v_call: TRBV24-1; d_call: TRBD2; cdr3_length: 16; clone_size: .; j_call: TRBJ2-1; cdr3_nt: TGTGCCACCAGTGATTTATCTAGCGGGAGAGGAAATGAGCAGTTCTTC; cdr3_aa: CATSDLSSGRGNEQFF
v_call: TRBV7-9; d_call: TRBD2; cdr3_length: 16; clone_size: once; j_call: TRBJ2-1; cdr3_nt: TGTGCCAGCAGCTCAAGAGGACTAGCGGGGGTGAATGAGCAGTTCTTC; cdr3_aa: CASSSRGLAGVNEQFF
v_call: TRBV7-3; d_call: TRBD2; cdr3_length: 17; clone_size: once; j_call: TRBJ2-1; cdr3_nt: TGTGCCAGCAGCTTAGACCCCCCTAGCGGGGGGTACAATGAGCAGTTCTTC; cdr3_aa: CASSLDPPSGGYNEQFF
v_call: TRBV10-3; d_call: .; cdr3_length: 13; clone_size: .; j_call: TRBJ1-3; cdr3_nt: TGTGCCATCAGTGAGTCGGTGGAGAACACCATATATTTT; cdr3_aa: CAISESVENTIYF
v_call: TRBV28; d_call: .; cdr3_length: 14; clone_size: .; j_call: TRBJ1-3; cdr3_nt: TGTGCCAGCAGTTGGGCAGGGGACGGAAACACCATATATTTT; cdr3_aa: CASSWAGDGNTIYF
v_call: TRBV19; d_call: .; cdr3_length: 15; clone_size: .; j_call: TRBJ1-5; cdr3_nt: TGTGCCAGTAGTATAGCGGCAGGGCAGGGACAGCCCCAGCATTTT; cdr3_aa: CASSIAAGQGQPQHF
v_call: TRBV29-1; d_call: .; cdr3_length: 14; clone_size: .; j_call: TRBJ2-1; cdr3_nt: TGCAGCGTTACCAGGGGCTCCGTCGACAATGAGCAGTTCTTC; cdr3_aa: CSVTRGSVDNEQFF
v_call: TRBV10-3; d_call: .; cdr3_length: 13; clone_size: .; j_call: TRBJ2-2; cdr3_nt: TGTGCCATCACCGATACGGTTACCGGGGAGCTGTTTTTT; cdr3_aa: CAITDTVTGELFF
v_call: TRBV6-5; d_call: .; cdr3_length: 14; clone_size: .; j_call: TRBJ1-1; cdr3_nt: TGTGCCAGCAGTTACTCGATTCTAAACACTGAAGCTTTCTTT; cdr3_aa: CASSYSILNTEAFF
v_call: TRBV6-2/TRBV6-3; d_call: .; cdr3_length: 14; clone_size: .; j_call: TRBJ1-2; cdr3_nt: TGTGCCAGCAGTTACGCCGCCAGGGTCCCTGGCTACACCTTC; cdr3_aa: CASSYAARVPGYTF
v_call: TRBV28; d_call: .; cdr3_length: 14; clone_size: once; j_call: TRBJ1-4; cdr3_nt: TGTGCCAGCAGCTACCCTGCAACTAATGAAAAACTGTTTTTT; cdr3_aa: CASSYPATNEKLFF
v_call: TRBV11-2; d_call: .; cdr3_length: 17; clone_size: .; j_call: TRBJ2-7; cdr3_nt: TGTGCCAGCAGCTTAGAGTCTCGGGGGCTAGGGGGCGACGAGCAGTACTTC; cdr3_aa: CASSLESRGLGGDEQYF
v_call: TRBV7-3; d_call: TRBD2; cdr3_length: 16; clone_size: .; j_call: TRBJ2-3; cdr3_nt: TGTGCCAGCAGCTCTATAGCGGGGGGGCCGCTAGATACGCAGTATTTT; cdr3_aa: CASSSIAGGPLDTQYF
v_call: TRBV15; d_call: .; cdr3_length: 13; clone_size: .; j_call: TRBJ1-2; cdr3_nt: TGTGCCACCAGCCTAGGGGAAGGATATGGCTACACCTTC; cdr3_aa: CATSLGEGYGYTF
v_call: TRBV14; d_call: .; cdr3_length: 15; clone_size: .; j_call: TRBJ2-5; cdr3_nt: TGTGCCAGCAGCCAAGATTTAGCCCTCCAAGAGACCCAGTACTTC; cdr3_aa: CASSQDLALQETQYF
v_call: TRBV28; d_call: .; cdr3_length: 11; clone_size: .; j_call: TRBJ1-5; cdr3_nt: TGTGCCAGCAGTTCCGGGACAAAGGGACATTTT; cdr3_aa: CASSSGTKGHF
v_call: TRBV7-6; d_call: .; cdr3_length: 14; clone_size: .; j_call: TRBJ1-1; cdr3_nt: TGTGCCAGCAGCTTAAGCCCGGGAGGAGGTGAAGCTTTCTTT; cdr3_aa: CASSLSPGGGEAFF
v_call: TRBV4-1; d_call: .; cdr3_length: 13; clone_size: .; j_call: TRBJ2-7; cdr3_nt: TGCGCCAGCAGCCAAAGTCGGGGGAACGAGCAGTACTTC; cdr3_aa: CASSQSRGNEQYF
v_call: TRBV7-2; d_call: .; cdr3_length: 15; clone_size: .; j_call: TRBJ2-2; cdr3_nt: TGTGCCAGCAGCTTAGTGGTCAGGAACACCGGGGAGCTGTTTTTT; cdr3_aa: CASSLVVRNTGELFF
v_call: TRBV4-2; d_call: .; cdr3_length: 15; clone_size: .; j_call: TRBJ1-2; cdr3_nt: TGTGCCAGCAGCCTCTCGGGTAGACAGATCTATGGCTACACCTTC; cdr3_aa: CASSLSGRQIYGYTF
v_call: TRBV28; d_call: .; cdr3_length: 13; clone_size: .; j_call: TRBJ1-1; cdr3_nt: TGTGCCAGCAGCTCAGGGTTGAACACTGAAGCTTTCTTT; cdr3_aa: CASSSGLNTEAFF
v_call: TRBV5-1; d_call: TRBD1; cdr3_length: 14; clone_size: .; j_call: TRBJ1-1; cdr3_nt: TGCGCCAGCAGCCTCCAGGGGGCGAACACTGAAGCTTTCTTT; cdr3_aa: CASSLQGANTEAFF
v_call: TRBV6-5; d_call: TRBD1; cdr3_length: 14; clone_size: .; j_call: TRBJ1-1; cdr3_nt: TGTGCCAGCAGCTCCCGGGACAGTTACACTGAAGCTTTCTTT; cdr3_aa: CASSSRDSYTEAFF
v_call: TRBV16; d_call: TRBD1; cdr3_length: 15; clone_size: .; j_call: TRBJ2-5; cdr3_nt: TGTGCCAGCAGTCGACGGACAGGGGGCGCGGAGACCCAGTACTTC; cdr3_aa: CASSRRTGGAETQYF
v_call: TRBV15; d_call: .; cdr3_length: 16; clone_size: .; j_call: TRBJ2-1; cdr3_nt: TGTGCCACCAGCAGAGGCGGCGGGAAGCTCTACAATGAGCAGTTCTTC; cdr3_aa: CATSRGGGKLYNEQFF
v_call: TRBV13; d_call: TRBD2; cdr3_length: 14; clone_size: .; j_call: TRBJ2-3; cdr3_nt: TGTGCCAGCAGCTTATGGGGCGGGAGCGATACGCAGTATTTT; cdr3_aa: CASSLWGGSDTQYF
v_call: TRBV4-1; d_call: TRBD2; cdr3_length: 17; clone_size: .; j_call: TRBJ2-5; cdr3_nt: TGCGCCAGCAGCCAAGACCTAGCGGGGGGTCTACAAGAGACCCAGTACTTC; cdr3_aa: CASSQDLAGGLQETQYF
v_call: TRBV18; d_call: TRBD2; cdr3_length: 14; clone_size: .; j_call: TRBJ2-5; cdr3_nt: TGTGCCAGCTCACCGGGAGGGCTAGGGGAGACCCAGTACTTC; cdr3_aa: CASSPGGLGETQYF
v_call: TRBV18; d_call: .; cdr3_length: 13; clone_size: .; j_call: TRBJ1-2; cdr3_nt: TGTGCCAGCTCACCGGAGGGTAACTATGGCTACACCTTC; cdr3_aa: CASSPEGNYGYTF
v_call: TRBV6-2/TRBV6-3; d_call: .; cdr3_length: 14; clone_size: .; j_call: TRBJ2-4; cdr3_nt: TGTGCCAGCAGCCCCTTTCGGGGGACGGACATTCAGTACTTC; cdr3_aa: CASSPFRGTDIQYF
v_call: TRBV6-6; d_call: TRBD1; cdr3_length: 14; clone_size: .; j_call: TRBJ1-1; cdr3_nt: TGTGCCAGCCTTCAGGACAGGGGGAGTACTGAAGCTTTCTTT; cdr3_aa: CASLQDRGSTEAFF
v_call: TRBV10-3; d_call: TRBD1; cdr3_length: 15; clone_size: once; j_call: TRBJ1-2; cdr3_nt: TGTGCCATCAGTGAGTCGGGCAGGGGGCTAGAAGGCTACACCTTC; cdr3_aa: CAISESGRGLEGYTF
v_call: TRBV5-3; d_call: TRBD1; cdr3_length: 14; clone_size: .; j_call: TRBJ1-1; cdr3_nt: TGTGCCAGAAGCGCCGAACAGGGGGTTACTGAAGCTTTCTTT; cdr3_aa: CARSAEQGVTEAFF
v_call: TRBV7-9; d_call: .; cdr3_length: 14; clone_size: once; j_call: TRBJ1-1; cdr3_nt: TGTGCCAGCAGCCCGACAGGCGGGAACACTGAAGCTTTCTTT; cdr3_aa: CASSPTGGNTEAFF
v_call: TRBV4-1; d_call: TRBD1; cdr3_length: 14; clone_size: .; j_call: TRBJ2-7; cdr3_nt: TGCGCCAGCAGCCATGGACAGGGTCTAAACGAGCAGTACTTC; cdr3_aa: CASSHGQGLNEQYF
v_call: TRBV29-1; d_call: .; cdr3_length: 17; clone_size: .; j_call: TRBJ1-5; cdr3_nt: TGCAGCGTTGAAAGGTCGGCGGGTCAGAATAGCAATCAGCCCCAGCATTTT; cdr3_aa: CSVERSAGQNSNQPQHF
v_call: TRBV7-3; d_call: TRBD2; cdr3_length: 15; clone_size: .; j_call: TRBJ2-1; cdr3_nt: TGTGCCAGCAGCCCCTGGACTAGCGGGAAAAATGAGCAGTTCTTC; cdr3_aa: CASSPWTSGKNEQFF
v_call: TRBV30; d_call: .; cdr3_length: 15; clone_size: .; j_call: TRBJ2-2; cdr3_nt: TGTGCCTGGAGTCATAGCGACGCCTCCACCGGGGAGCTGTTTTTT; cdr3_aa: CAWSHSDASTGELFF
v_call: TRBV4-2; d_call: TRBD1; cdr3_length: 17; clone_size: .; j_call: TRBJ1-4; cdr3_nt: TGTGCCAGCAGCCACACCACGGCGGGGACAGGAAATGAAAAACTGTTTTTT; cdr3_aa: CASSHTTAGTGNEKLFF
v_call: TRBV30; d_call: .; cdr3_length: 12; clone_size: .; j_call: TRBJ1-2; cdr3_nt: TGTGCCTGGAGCGAGGAGGACTATGGCTACACCTTC; cdr3_aa: CAWSEEDYGYTF
v_call: TRBV28; d_call: .; cdr3_length: 14; clone_size: .; j_call: TRBJ1-4; cdr3_nt: TGTGCCAGCACCTTGACAGGCTCCAATGAAAAACTGTTTTTT; cdr3_aa: CASTLTGSNEKLFF
v_call: TRBV7-9; d_call: .; cdr3_length: 10; clone_size: few; j_call: TRBJ2-2; cdr3_nt: TGTGCCAGCGAACTCGGGGAGCTGTTTTTT; cdr3_aa: CASELGELFF
v_call: TRBV6-2/TRBV6-3; d_call: TRBD1; cdr3_length: 11; clone_size: .; j_call: TRBJ1-1; cdr3_nt: TGTGCCAGCAGCTCCACAGGGGGAGGTTTCTTT; cdr3_aa: CASSSTGGGFF